In its sample, the clone carrying this T cell receptor beta chain was seen once. Its matching antigen is unknown. The data belong to a study of identical twins. The V and J ends lost 0 bases and 4 bases respectively, with 7 bases between them. Germline V gives CDR1 SGHRS, CDR2 YFSETQ. This CDR3 has 14 amino acids. TCRdb itself ran the 5' RACE reads through MiXCR, one entry per CDR3 protein. Of about 890,000 distinct CDR3 sequences detected, over 9% appear once; the ten largest clones hold 1.5% to 2%. General study results and limits: It was out-of-frame TCR alpha sharing in monozygotic twins that models underestimated. Out-of-frame alpha sequences common to twins were enriched for low generation probability. Less excess twin sharing appeared in beta out-of-frame sequences.

These records were also assigned to another study, of yellow fever vaccine responses in identical twins. That study reports: Twins reportedly showed a vaccine T cell response that seemed partly convergent and partly personalized.

Sequencing input: PBMCs. The chain couples TRBV5-1 to TRBJ1-4; no firm D call. The receptor was derived from a woman aged 18-29 years in good health. CDR3 nucleotides: TGCGCCAGCAGCTTGGGGCAGAATAATGAAAAACTGTTTTTT. Translation: CASSLGQNNEKLFF. The full variable domain, completed using reference TRBV5-1 and TRBJ1-4, is KAGVTQTPRYLIKTRGQQVTLSCSPISGHRSVSWYQQTPGQGLQFLFEYFSETQRNKGNFPGRFSGRQFSNSRSEMNVSTLELGDSALYLCASSLGQNNEKLFFGSGTQLSVL.